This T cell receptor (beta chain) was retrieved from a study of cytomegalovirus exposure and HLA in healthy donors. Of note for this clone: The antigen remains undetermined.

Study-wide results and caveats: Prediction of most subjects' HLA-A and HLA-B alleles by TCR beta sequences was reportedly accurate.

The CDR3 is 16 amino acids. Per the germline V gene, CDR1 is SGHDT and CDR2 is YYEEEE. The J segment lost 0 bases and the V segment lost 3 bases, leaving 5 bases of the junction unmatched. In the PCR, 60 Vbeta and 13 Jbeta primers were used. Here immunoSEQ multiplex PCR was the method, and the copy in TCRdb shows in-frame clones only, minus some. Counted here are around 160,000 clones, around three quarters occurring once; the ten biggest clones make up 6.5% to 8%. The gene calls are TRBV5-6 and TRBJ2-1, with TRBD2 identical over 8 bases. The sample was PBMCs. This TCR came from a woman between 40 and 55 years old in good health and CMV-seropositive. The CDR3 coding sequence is TGTGCCAGCAGCTCCGAGCGGGGGAGCTCCTACAATGAGCAGTTCTTC. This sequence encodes CASSSERGSSYNEQFF.